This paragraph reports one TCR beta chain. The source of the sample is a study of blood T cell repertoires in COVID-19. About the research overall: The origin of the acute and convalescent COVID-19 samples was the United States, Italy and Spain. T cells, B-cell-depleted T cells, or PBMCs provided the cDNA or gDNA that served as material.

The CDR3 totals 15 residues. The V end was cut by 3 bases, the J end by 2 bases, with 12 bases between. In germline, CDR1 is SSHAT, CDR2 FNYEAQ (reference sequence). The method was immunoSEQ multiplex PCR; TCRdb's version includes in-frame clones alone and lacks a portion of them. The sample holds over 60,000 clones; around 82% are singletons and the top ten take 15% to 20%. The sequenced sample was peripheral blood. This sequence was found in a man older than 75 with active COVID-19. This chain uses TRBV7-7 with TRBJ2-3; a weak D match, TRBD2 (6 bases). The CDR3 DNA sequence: TGTGCCAGCAGCTTTGGGGGGTTTTTCACAGATACGCAGTATTTT. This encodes CASSFGGFFTDTQYF.